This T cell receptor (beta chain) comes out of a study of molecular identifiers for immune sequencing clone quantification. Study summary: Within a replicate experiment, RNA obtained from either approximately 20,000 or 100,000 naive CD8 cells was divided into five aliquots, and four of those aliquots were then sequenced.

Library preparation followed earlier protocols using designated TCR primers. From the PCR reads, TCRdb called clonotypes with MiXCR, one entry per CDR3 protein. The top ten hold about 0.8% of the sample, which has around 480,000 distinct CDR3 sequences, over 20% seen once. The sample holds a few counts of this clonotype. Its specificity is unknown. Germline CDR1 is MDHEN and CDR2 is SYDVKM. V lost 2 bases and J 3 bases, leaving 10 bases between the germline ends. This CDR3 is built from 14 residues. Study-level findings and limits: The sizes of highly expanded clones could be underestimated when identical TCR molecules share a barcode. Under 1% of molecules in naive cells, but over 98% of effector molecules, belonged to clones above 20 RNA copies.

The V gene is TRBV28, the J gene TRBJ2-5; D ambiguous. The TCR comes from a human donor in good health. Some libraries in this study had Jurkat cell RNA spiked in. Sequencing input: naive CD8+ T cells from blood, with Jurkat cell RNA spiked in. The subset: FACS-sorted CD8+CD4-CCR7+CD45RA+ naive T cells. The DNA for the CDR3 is TGTGCCAGCAGTTTAATTACAGTCGAAGAGACCCAGTACTTC. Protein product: CASSLITVEETQYF.